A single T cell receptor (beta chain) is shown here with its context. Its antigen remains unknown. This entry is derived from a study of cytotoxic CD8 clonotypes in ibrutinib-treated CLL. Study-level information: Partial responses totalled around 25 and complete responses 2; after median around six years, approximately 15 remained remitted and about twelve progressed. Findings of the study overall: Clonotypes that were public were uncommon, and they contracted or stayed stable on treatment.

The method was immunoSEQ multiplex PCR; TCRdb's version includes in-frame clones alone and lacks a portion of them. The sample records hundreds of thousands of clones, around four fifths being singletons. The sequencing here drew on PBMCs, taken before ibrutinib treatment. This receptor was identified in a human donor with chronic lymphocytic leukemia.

Written as DNA, the CDR3 is TGTGCCTGGAGCCCCGGACAGACTTACGAGCAGTACTTC. Its protein is CAWSPGQTYEQYF. The chain is built from TRBV30 and TRBJ2-7; tentative D call: TRBD1 (6 bases). The CDR3 is 13 amino acids. Trimming cost V 3 bases and J 4 bases, with 13 bases left between them. Germline V gene lookup returns CDR1 GTSNPN and CDR2 SVGIG (reference sequence).